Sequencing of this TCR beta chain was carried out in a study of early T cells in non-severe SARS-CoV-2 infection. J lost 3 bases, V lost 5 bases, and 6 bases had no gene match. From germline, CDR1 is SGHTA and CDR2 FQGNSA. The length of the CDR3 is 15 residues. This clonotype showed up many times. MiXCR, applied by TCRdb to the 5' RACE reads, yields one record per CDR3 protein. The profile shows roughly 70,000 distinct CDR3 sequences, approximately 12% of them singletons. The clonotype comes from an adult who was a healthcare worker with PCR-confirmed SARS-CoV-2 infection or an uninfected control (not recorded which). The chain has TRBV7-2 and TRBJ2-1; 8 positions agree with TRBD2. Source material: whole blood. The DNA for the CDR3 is TGTGCCAGCAGCCTAATGACTAGCGACTACAATGAGCAGTTCTTC. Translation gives CASSLMTSDYNEQFF.